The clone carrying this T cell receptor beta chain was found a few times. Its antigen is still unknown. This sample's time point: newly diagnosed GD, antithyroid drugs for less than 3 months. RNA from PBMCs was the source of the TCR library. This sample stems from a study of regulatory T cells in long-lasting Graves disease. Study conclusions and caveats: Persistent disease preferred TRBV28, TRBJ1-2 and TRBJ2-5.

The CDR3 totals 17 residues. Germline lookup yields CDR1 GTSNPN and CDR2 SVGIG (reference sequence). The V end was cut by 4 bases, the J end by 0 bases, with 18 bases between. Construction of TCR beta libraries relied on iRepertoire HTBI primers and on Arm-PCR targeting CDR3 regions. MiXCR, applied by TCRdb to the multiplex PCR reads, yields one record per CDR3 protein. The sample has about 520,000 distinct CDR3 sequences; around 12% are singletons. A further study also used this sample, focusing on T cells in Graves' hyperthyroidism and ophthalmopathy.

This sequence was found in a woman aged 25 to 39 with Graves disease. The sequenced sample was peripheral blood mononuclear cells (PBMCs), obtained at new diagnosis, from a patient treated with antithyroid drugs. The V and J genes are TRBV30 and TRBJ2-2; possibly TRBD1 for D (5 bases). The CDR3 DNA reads TGTGCCTGGATTTTCGGACATACGATCTCGAACACCGGGGAGCTGTTTTTT. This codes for CAWIFGHTISNTGELFF.